Reported below is one TCR beta chain. These data originate in a study of blood T cell repertoires in COVID-19. With 4 bases removed from V and 9 bases from J, the gap between germline ends came to 11 bases. Germline V gene data show CDR1 as SGDLS and CDR2 as YYNGEE. The CDR3 is 12 amino acids. Sequenced by immunoSEQ multiplex PCR; TCRdb stores in-frame clones only, minus some. This sample yields fewer than 250,000 clones, of which about 83% are seen a single time; 5.5% to 6% belongs to the top ten. Patients of the Seattle cohort, enrolled during active infection, were followed longitudinally. The source is a woman of 80 years or more with COVID-19, enrolled during active disease. This chain joins TRBV9 and TRBJ2-1; no clear D gene. The sequenced material came from peripheral blood. The CDR3 sequence: CASSLTMGEQFF. For the CDR3, the DNA is TGTGCCAGCAGCCTTACTATGGGTGAGCAGTTCTTC.